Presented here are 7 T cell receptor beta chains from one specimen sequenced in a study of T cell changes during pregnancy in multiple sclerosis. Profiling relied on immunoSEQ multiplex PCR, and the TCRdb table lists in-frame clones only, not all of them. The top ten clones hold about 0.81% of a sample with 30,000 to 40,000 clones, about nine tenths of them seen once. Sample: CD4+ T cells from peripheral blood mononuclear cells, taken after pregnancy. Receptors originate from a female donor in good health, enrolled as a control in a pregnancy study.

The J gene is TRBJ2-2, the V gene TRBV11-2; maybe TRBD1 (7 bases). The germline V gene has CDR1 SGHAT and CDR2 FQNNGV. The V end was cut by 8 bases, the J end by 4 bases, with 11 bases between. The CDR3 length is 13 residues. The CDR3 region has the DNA TGTGCCAGCCAGGGGGGACGCACCGGGGAGCTGTTTTTT. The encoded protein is CASQGGRTGELFF.

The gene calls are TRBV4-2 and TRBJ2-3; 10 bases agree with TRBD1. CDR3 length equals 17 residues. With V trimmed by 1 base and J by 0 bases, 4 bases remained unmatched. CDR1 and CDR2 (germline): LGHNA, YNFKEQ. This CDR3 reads CASSQGDRGRSTDTQYF. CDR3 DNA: TGTGCCAGCAGCCAAGGGGACAGGGGAAGAAGCACAGATACGCAGTATTTT.

The CDR3 DNA sequence: TGTGCCAGCAGCGTAAGTTTGCGAGAGACCCAGTACTTC. This sequence encodes CASSVSLRETQYF. V usage is TRBV9 and J usage is TRBJ2-5; D unclear. The V and J ends lost 1 base and 4 bases respectively, with 8 bases between them. This CDR3 is built from 13 residues. Germline loops: CDR1 SGDLS, CDR2 YYNGEE. Using reference TRBV9 and TRBJ2-5 for the parts outside the CDR3, the full variable domain is DSGVTQTPKHLITATGQRVTLRCSPRSGDLSVYWYQQSLDQGLQFLIQYYNGEERAKGNILERFSAQQFPDLHSELNLSSLELGDSALYFCASSVSLRETQYFGPGTRLLVL.

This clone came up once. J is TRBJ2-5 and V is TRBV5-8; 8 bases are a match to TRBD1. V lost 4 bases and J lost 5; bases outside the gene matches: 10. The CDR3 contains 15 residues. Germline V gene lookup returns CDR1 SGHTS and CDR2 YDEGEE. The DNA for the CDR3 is TGTGCCAGCAGCCCTGGGGCAGGGGGCAGGGAGACCCAGTACTTC. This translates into CASSPGAGGRETQYF.

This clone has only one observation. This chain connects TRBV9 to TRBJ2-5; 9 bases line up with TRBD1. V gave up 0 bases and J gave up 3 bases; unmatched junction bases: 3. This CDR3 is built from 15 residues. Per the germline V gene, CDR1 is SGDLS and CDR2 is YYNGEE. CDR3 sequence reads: CASSVGGTGKETQYF. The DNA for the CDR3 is TGTGCCAGCAGCGTAGGAGGGACAGGGAAAGAGACCCAGTACTTC.

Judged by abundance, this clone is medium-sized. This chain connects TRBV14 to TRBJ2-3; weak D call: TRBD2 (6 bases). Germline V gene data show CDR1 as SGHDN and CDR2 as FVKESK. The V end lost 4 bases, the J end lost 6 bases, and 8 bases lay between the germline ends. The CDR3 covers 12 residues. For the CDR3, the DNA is TGTGCCAGCAGCCTCCGGGGGGATACGCAGTATTTT. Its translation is CASSLRGDTQYF.

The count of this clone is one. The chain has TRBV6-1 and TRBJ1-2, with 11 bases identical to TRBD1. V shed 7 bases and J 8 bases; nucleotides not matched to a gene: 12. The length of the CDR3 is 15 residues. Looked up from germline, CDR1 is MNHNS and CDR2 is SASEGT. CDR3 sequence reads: CASNSRGQGARGYTF. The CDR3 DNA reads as TGTGCCAGCAACTCGCGAGGACAGGGGGCTCGGGGCTACACCTTC.